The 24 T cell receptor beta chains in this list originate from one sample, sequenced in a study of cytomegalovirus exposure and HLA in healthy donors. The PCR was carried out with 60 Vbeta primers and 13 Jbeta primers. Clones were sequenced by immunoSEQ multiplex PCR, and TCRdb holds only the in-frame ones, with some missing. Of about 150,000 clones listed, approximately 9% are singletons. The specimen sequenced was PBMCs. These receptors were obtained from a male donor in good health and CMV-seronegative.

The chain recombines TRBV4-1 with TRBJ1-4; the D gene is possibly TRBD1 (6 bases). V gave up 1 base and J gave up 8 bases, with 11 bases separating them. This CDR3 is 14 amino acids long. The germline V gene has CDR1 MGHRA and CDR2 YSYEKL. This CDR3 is CASSQAGVGEKLFF. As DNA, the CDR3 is TGCGCCAGCAGCCAAGCAGGGGTTGGGGAAAAACTGTTTTTT.

The CDR3 nucleotides are TGCAGTGCTCCCCCTAAGGATACGCAGTATTTT. It encodes CSAPPKDTQYF. The chain combines TRBV20-1 with TRBJ2-3; D unresolved. Trimming stripped 5 bases from V and 6 bases from J, with 9 bases between. Germline CDR1 and CDR2: DFQATT and SNEGSKA (reference sequence). The CDR3 is 11 amino acids.

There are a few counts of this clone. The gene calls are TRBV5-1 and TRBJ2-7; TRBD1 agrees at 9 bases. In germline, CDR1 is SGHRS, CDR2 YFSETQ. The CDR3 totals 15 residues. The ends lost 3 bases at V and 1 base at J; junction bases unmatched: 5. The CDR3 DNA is TGCGCCAGCAGCTGGGAGGGACAGGGTTCCTACGAGCAGTACTTC. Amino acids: CASSWEGQGSYEQYF. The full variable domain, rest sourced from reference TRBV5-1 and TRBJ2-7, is KAGVTQTPRYLIKTRGQQVTLSCSPISGHRSVSWYQQTPGQGLQFLFEYFSETQRNKGNFPGRFSGRQFSNSRSEMNVSTLELGDSALYLCASSWEGQGSYEQYFGPGTRLTVT.

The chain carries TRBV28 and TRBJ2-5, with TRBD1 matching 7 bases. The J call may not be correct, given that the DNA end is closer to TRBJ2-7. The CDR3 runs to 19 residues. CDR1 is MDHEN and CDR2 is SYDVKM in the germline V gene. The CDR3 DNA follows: TGTGCCAGCAGTTTCCCCGTGAGGCTCGACAGGGTCGTGGCCTACGAGCAGTACTTC. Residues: CASSFPVRLDRVVAYEQYF.

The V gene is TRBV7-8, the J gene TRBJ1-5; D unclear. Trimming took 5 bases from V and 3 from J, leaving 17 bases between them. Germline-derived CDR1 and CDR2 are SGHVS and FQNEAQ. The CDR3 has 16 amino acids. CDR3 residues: CASSAFRGVHNQPQHF. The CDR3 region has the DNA TGTGCCAGCAGCGCCTTCCGCGGGGTACACAATCAGCCCCAGCATTTT.

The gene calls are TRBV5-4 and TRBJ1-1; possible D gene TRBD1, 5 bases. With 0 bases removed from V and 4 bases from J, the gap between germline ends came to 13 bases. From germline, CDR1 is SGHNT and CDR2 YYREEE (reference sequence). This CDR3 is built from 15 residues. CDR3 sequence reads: CASSLGGTGGTEAFF. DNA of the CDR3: TGTGCCAGCAGCTTGGGGGGGACGGGGGGCACTGAAGCTTTCTTT.

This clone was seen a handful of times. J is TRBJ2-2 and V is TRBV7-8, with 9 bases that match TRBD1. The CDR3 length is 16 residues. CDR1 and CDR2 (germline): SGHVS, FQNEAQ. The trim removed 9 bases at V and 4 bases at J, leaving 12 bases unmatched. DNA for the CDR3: TGTGCCAGTTGGTCGCGAAGGGACAGGGCCACCGGGGAGCTGTTTTTT. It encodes CASWSRRDRATGELFF.

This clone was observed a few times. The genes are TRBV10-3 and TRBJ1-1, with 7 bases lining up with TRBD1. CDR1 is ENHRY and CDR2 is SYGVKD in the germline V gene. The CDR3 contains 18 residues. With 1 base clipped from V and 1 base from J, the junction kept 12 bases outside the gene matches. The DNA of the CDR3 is TGTGCCATCAGTGAGTTACTTACGACAGGGAACGGGAACACTGAAGCTTTCTTT. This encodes CAISELLTTGNGNTEAFF.

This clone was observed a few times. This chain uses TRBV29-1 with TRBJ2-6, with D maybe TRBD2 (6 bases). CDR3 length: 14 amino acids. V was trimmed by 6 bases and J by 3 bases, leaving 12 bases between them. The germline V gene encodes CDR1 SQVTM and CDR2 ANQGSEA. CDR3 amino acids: CSVFGGYGANVLTF. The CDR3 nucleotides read TGCAGCGTCTTTGGGGGGTATGGGGCCAACGTCCTGACTTTC.

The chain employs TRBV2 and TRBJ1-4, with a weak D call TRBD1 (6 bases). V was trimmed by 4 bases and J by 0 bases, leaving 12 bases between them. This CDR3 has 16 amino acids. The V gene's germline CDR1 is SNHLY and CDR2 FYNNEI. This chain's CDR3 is CASSATGGSTNEKLFF. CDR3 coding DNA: TGTGCCAGCAGTGCGACAGGAGGTTCAACTAATGAAAAACTGTTTTTT.

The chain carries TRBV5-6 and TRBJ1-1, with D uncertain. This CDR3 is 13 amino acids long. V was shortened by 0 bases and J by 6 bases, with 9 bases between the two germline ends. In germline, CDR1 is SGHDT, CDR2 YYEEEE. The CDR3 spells CASSLVEGAEAFF. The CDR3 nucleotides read TGTGCCAGCAGCTTGGTGGAGGGTGCTGAAGCTTTCTTT.

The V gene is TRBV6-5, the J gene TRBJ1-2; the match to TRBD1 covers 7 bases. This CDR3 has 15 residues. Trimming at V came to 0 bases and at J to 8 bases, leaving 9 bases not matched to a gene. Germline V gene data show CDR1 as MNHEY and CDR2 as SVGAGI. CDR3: CASSYSFRTGEGYTF. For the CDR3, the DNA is TGTGCCAGCAGTTACTCGTTTAGGACAGGTGAAGGCTACACCTTC.

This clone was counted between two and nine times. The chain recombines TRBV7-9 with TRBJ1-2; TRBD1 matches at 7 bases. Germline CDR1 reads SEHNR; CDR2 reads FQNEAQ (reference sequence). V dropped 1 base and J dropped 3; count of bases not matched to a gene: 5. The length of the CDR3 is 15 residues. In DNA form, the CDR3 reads TGTGCCAGCAGCTTAGGAAGGGACAGCCACTATGGCTACACCTTC. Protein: CASSLGRDSHYGYTF.

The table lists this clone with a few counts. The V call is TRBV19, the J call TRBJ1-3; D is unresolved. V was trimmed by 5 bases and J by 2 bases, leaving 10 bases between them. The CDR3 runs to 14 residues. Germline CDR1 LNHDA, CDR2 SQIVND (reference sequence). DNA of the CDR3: TGTGCCAGTAGTCCGTCGGCGGCTGGAAACACCATATATTTT. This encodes CASSPSAAGNTIYF.

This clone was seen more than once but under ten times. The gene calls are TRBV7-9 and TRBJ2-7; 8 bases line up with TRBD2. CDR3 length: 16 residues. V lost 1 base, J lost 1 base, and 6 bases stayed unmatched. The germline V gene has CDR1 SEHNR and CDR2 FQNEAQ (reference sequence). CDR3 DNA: TGTGCCAGCAGCTTAGGGGAAGCTAGCGGGTCCTACGAGCAGTACTTC. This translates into CASSLGEASGSYEQYF.

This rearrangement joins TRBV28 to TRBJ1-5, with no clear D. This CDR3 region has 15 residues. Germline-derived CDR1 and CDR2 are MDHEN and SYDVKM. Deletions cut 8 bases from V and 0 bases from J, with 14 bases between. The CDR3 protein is CASGTGGYSNQPQHF. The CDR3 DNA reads TGTGCCAGCGGTACTGGAGGCTATAGCAATCAGCCCCAGCATTTT.

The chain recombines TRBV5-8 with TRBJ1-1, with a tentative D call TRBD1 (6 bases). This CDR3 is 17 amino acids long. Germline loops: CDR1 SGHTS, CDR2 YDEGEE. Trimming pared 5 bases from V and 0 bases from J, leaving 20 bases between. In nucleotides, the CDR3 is TGTGCCAGCAGATCGGCCGGGACAAGTACTCTGAACACTGAAGCTTTCTTT. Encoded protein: CASRSAGTSTLNTEAFF.

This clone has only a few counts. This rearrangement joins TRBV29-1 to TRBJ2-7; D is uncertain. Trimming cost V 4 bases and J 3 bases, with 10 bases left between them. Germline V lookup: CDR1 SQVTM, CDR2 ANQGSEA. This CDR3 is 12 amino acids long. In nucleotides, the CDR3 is TGCAGCGTTGTGGGCAGCCGCTACGAGCAGTACTTC. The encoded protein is CSVVGSRYEQYF.

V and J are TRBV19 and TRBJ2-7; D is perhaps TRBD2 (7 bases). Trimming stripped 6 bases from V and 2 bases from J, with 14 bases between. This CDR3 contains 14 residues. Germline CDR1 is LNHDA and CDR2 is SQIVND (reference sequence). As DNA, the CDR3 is TGTGCCAGTAGCCAGGGAGGGGGTACCTACGAGCAGTACTTC. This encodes CASSQGGGTYEQYF.

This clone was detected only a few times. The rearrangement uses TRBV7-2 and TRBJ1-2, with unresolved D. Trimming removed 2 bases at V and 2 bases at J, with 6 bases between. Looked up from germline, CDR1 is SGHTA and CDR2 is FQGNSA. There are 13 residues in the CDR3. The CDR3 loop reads CASSLQENYGYTF. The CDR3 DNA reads TGTGCCAGCAGCTTACAGGAAAACTATGGCTACACCTTC.

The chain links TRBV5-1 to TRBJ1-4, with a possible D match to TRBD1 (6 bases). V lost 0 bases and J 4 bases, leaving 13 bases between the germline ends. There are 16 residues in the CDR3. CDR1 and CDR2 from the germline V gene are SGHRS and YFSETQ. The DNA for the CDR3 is TGCGCCAGCAGCTTGGAGGAAGGGGGAGTTAATGAAAAACTGTTTTTT. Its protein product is CASSLEEGGVNEKLFF.

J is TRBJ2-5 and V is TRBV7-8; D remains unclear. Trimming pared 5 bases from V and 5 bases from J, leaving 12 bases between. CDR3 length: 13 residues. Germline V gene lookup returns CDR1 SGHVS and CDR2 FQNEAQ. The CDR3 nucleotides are TGTGCCAGCAGCCGTGAGGCACCGGAGACCCAGTACTTC. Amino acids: CASSREAPETQYF.

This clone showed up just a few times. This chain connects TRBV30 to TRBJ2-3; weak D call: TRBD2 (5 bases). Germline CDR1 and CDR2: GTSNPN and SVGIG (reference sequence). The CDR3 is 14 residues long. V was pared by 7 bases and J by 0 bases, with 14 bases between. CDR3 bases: TGTGCCTCCGAAGCGGTCGGGAGCACAGATACGCAGTATTTT. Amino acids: CASEAVGSTDTQYF.

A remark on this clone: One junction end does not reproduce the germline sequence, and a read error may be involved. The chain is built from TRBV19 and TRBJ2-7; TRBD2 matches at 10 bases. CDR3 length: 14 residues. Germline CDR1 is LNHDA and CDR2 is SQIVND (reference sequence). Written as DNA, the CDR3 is TGTGCCAGTAGATTACTAGCGGGATCCTCCGAGCAGTACTTC. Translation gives CASRLLAGSSEQYF. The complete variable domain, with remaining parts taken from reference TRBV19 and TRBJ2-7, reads DGGITQSPKYLFRKEGQNVTLSCEQNLNHDAMYWYRQDPGQGLRLIYYSQIVNDFQKGDIAEGYSVSREKKESFPLTVTSAQKNPTAFYLCASRLLAGSSEQYFGPGTRLTVT.